One and the same sample provided the 20 T cell receptor beta chains below, sequenced in a study of technical replicates of blood from a handful of donors. Measured with immunoSEQ multiplex PCR; TCRdb has only the in-frame clones, and not every one. The sample lists some 79,000 clones, approximately 94% occurring once. Sequencing input: T cells isolated from PBMCs. The receptor set was obtained from a human donor in good health.

J is TRBJ2-3 and V is TRBV6-1; weak D call: TRBD1 (5 bases). In germline, CDR1 is MNHNS, CDR2 SASEGT. The germline V and J ends were trimmed by 4 bases and 3 bases, with 11 bases remaining between them. This CDR3 contains 14 residues. The chain's CDR3 is CASSVKGWTDTQYF. DNA for the CDR3: TGTGCCAGCAGTGTCAAGGGGTGGACAGATACGCAGTATTTT.

As DNA, the CDR3 is TGTGCCAGCAGTTCACTCGGACAGGGGCCCCACACCGGGGAGCTGTTTTTT. It specifies CASSSLGQGPHTGELFF. This chain connects TRBV27 to TRBJ2-2; TRBD1 matches 9 bases. The V segment lost 4 bases and the J segment 3 bases; nucleotides outside the gene matches: 9. This CDR3 region has 17 residues. CDR1 and CDR2 from the germline V gene are MNHEY and SMNVEV (reference sequence).

The chain uses TRBV7-9 and TRBJ2-7, with TRBD2 matching 9 bases. V lost 0 bases to trimming and J lost 4 bases; unmatched junction nucleotides: 4. This CDR3 has 15 residues. The germline V gene encodes CDR1 SEHNR and CDR2 FQNEAQ (reference sequence). The CDR3 nucleotides are TGTGCCAGCAGCTTAGCTAGCGGGAGATCTTACGAGCAGTACTTC. Protein: CASSLASGRSYEQYF.

The chain links TRBV30 to TRBJ1-2; D possibly corresponds to TRBD1 (6 bases). The CDR3 runs 13 residues. The germline gives CDR1 GTSNPN, CDR2 SVGIG (reference sequence). V was trimmed by 3 bases and J by 2 bases, leaving 10 bases between them. The CDR3 spells CAWRQTGNYGYTF. In DNA form, the CDR3 reads TGTGCCTGGAGGCAAACAGGGAACTATGGCTACACCTTC.

The V call is TRBV7-9, the J call TRBJ2-3; 7 bases agree with TRBD2. V shed 0 bases, J shed 3 bases, and the junction held 0 bases outside the gene matches. The CDR3 is made up of 14 amino acids. Germline CDR1 reads SEHNR; CDR2 reads FQNEAQ (reference sequence). CDR3: CASSLAGGTDTQYF. As DNA, the CDR3 is TGTGCCAGCAGCTTAGCGGGAGGGACAGATACGCAGTATTTT.

The chain employs TRBV10-1 and TRBJ2-1; TRBD1 matches 7 bases. This CDR3 comprises 13 residues. The germline gives CDR1 WNHNN, CDR2 SYGVQD (reference sequence). Trimming took 6 bases from V and 4 from J; bases not matched to a gene: 3. The CDR3 loop is CASSPGQYNEQFF. Written as DNA, the CDR3 is TGCGCCAGCAGCCCGGGACAGTACAATGAGCAGTTCTTC.

This clone was observed a handful of times. The chain employs TRBV28 and TRBJ1-5; D is unclear. This CDR3 is 14 amino acids long. Trimming removed 2 bases at V and 7 bases at J, with 12 bases between. Germline loops: CDR1 MDHEN, CDR2 SYDVKM. DNA for the CDR3: TGTGCCAGCAGTTTACTGACGGCCGGGCAGCCCCAGCATTTT. It codes for CASSLLTAGQPQHF.

V and J are TRBV27 and TRBJ1-5; D is possibly TRBD1 (6 bases). This CDR3 spans 16 amino acids. With 4 bases removed from V and 2 bases from J, the gap between germline ends came to 15 bases. CDR1 MNHEY and CDR2 SMNVEV come from the germline V gene (reference sequence). The CDR3 DNA sequence: TGTGCCAGCAGTTACACAACAGGGTCCGGCAATCAGCCCCAGCATTTT. It specifies CASSYTTGSGNQPQHF.

The count of this clone is one. The chain carries TRBV2 and TRBJ1-5; tentatively, D is TRBD1 (6 bases). With 6 bases removed from V and 5 bases from J, the gap between germline ends came to 14 bases. There are 14 residues in the CDR3. Per germline, CDR1 SNHLY and CDR2 FYNNEI. In DNA form, the CDR3 reads TGTGCCAGCAGCATTAGGACAGACTATCAGCCCCAGCATTTT. Protein product: CASSIRTDYQPQHF.

This chain joins TRBV5-1 and TRBJ2-2, with D unresolved. Trimming left V 0 bases short and J 2 bases short, with 5 bases between. Germline V gives CDR1 SGHRS, CDR2 YFSETQ. The CDR3 loop spans 14 amino acids. CDR3 nucleotides: TGCGCCAGCAGCTTGGGTCCAAACACCGGGGAGCTGTTTTTT. Translated: CASSLGPNTGELFF.

The chain employs TRBV27 and TRBJ2-1; TRBD2 is a possible D gene (6 bases). This CDR3 comprises 12 residues. CDR1 and CDR2 (germline): MNHEY, SMNVEV (reference sequence). Trimming stripped 1 base from V and 9 bases from J, with 7 bases between. CDR3 sequence (DNA): TGTGCCAGCAGTTTATTGGGAGGTGAGCAGTTCTTC. As protein: CASSLLGGEQFF.

V gene TRBV2 combines with J gene TRBJ2-7; 7 nucleotides align to TRBD2. The V segment lost 5 bases and the J segment 4 bases; nucleotides outside the gene matches: 5. Germline V CDR1 and CDR2: SNHLY, FYNNEI. This CDR3 comprises 13 residues. Written as DNA, the CDR3 is TGTGCCAGCAGTTCCTTGGGGGGGTACGAGCAGTACTTC. Its protein is CASSSLGGYEQYF.

This clone was counted only a few times. This chain uses TRBV4-1 with TRBJ1-1; tentatively, D is TRBD1 (6 bases). Trimming pared 4 bases from V and 0 bases from J, leaving 15 bases between. CDR3 length: 16 amino acids. In germline, CDR1 is MGHRA, CDR2 YSYEKL. In DNA, the CDR3 is TGCGCCAGCAGCCCATTCCCGGGACACATGAACACTGAAGCTTTCTTT. It translates to CASSPFPGHMNTEAFF.

CDR3 sequence: CASSPYGRGSTNEKLFF. The DNA of the CDR3 is TGTGCCAGCAGCCCCTACGGTAGAGGTTCAACTAATGAAAAACTGTTTTTT. The chain has TRBV7-9 and TRBJ1-4; D remains ambiguous. The CDR3 length is 17 residues. Germline assignment: CDR1 SEHNR and CDR2 FQNEAQ (reference sequence). The V gene lost 5 bases and the J gene lost 0 bases, with 16 bases spanning the gap.

The gene calls are TRBV10-3 and TRBJ2-1; 13 nucleotides agree with TRBD2. The CDR3 covers 15 residues. From germline, CDR1 is ENHRY and CDR2 SYGVKD. The V gene end was trimmed by 6 bases and the J gene end by 4 bases; junction bases not matched to a gene: 3. In DNA form, the CDR3 reads TGTGCCATCAGGACACTAGCGGGAGGGTACAATGAGCAGTTCTTC. Translating gives CAIRTLAGGYNEQFF.

This clone was picked up a small number of times. The gene calls are TRBV19 and TRBJ1-5; D is uncertain. The CDR3 is 14 amino acids. The ends were cut back, 2 bases at V and 7 bases at J, with 12 bases in the middle. Germline lookup yields CDR1 LNHDA and CDR2 SQIVND (reference sequence). The CDR3 region is CASSINQISQPQHF. Here the CDR3 DNA reads TGTGCCAGTAGTATAAATCAGATTAGCCAGCCCCAGCATTTT.

The gene calls are TRBV30 and TRBJ1-4; D is possibly TRBD1 (5 bases). The V gene lost 0 bases and the J gene lost 8 bases, with 13 bases spanning the gap. Germline assignment: CDR1 GTSNPN and CDR2 SVGIG (reference sequence). There are 14 residues in the CDR3. For the CDR3, the DNA is TGTGCCTGGAGTGTAACGGGGGTGGGGGAAAAACTGTTTTTT. As protein: CAWSVTGVGEKLFF. The full variable domain, its missing parts supplied by reference TRBV30 and TRBJ1-4, is SQTIHQWPATLVQPVGSPLSLECTVEGTSNPNLYWYRQAAGRGLQLLFYSVGIGQISSEVPQNLSASRPQDRQFILSSKKLLLSDSGFYLCAWSVTGVGEKLFFGSGTQLSVL.

There are a few counts of this clone. V usage is TRBV6-4 and J usage is TRBJ2-2, with D unclear. Trimming left V 2 bases short and J 3 bases short, with 4 bases between. In germline, CDR1 is MRHNA, CDR2 SNTAGT. CDR3 length equals 13 residues. CDR3 sequence reads: CASSDRDTGELFF. CDR3 nucleotides: TGTGCCAGCAGTGACAGAGACACCGGGGAGCTGTTTTTT.

This rearrangement joins TRBV25-1 to TRBJ2-2; D possibly corresponds to TRBD1 (5 bases). Germline assignment: CDR1 MGHDK and CDR2 SYGVNS. V lost 6 bases, J lost 6 bases, and 11 bases lay in between. This CDR3 has 13 residues. CDR3 sequence: CASSPGAAGELFF. The CDR3 DNA follows: TGTGCCAGCAGCCCTGGGGCTGCCGGGGAGCTGTTTTTT. The variable domain in full, with the rest retrieved from reference TRBV25-1 and TRBJ2-2, is EADIYQTPRYLVIGTGKKITLECSQTMGHDKMYWYQQDPGMELHLIHYSYGVNSTEKGDLSSESTVSRIRTEHFPLTLESARPSHTSQYLCASSPGAAGELFFGEGSRLTVL.

The count of this clone is one. The V gene is TRBV19, the J gene TRBJ1-2; 10 positions agree with TRBD1. The V gene's germline CDR1 is LNHDA and CDR2 SQIVND (reference sequence). V was pared by 7 bases and J by 4 bases, with 15 bases of the junction left unmatched. The CDR3 sequence is 17 residues long. The CDR3 sequence is CASIPGTGVLNAYGYTF. CDR3 DNA: TGTGCCAGTATCCCCGGGACAGGGGTCCTTAATGCCTATGGCTACACCTTC.